Each of the 7 T cell receptor beta chains below was sequenced from the same sample in a study of persistence of HIV-infected CD4 T cells (dated by TCRdb to the early 2020s). The immunoSEQ hsTCRB assay version 4 in survey mode was used to sequence TCRbeta repertoires from genomic DNA. TCRdb mirrors the immuneACCESS table, restricted to in-frame sequences. Some clones are absent from its copies; in checked studies, under half trace to an unresolved V gene, and the reason for the others is unknown. For this sample the table gives about 32,000 clones, of which 82% were detected only once. Together, the top ten hold 15% to 20% of the sample. The treatment or condition label, as the study defines it: suppressive antiretroviral therapy. A pool of overlapping HIV-1 Gag 15-mer peptides was used at approximately 0.93 ug per peptide per mL for cell stimulation. Memory populations depleted of antigen-responding cells were obtained by sorting nonresponding CD40L-negative CD69-negative CD45RO-high memory CD4+ T cells.

These receptors' targets are unknown. The sample was CD4+ T cells sorted from PBMCs after roughly 18-hour stimulation, taken from a patient who received antiretroviral therapy. The cell subset or site label corresponds to: CD40L-CD69- CD45RO-high memory CD4 T cells not responding to Gag peptides. Source of these receptors: an adult woman with HIV who was CMV-seropositive.

The gene calls are TRBV5-1 and TRBJ2-7; TRBD1 aligns across 7 bases. V lost 4 bases, J lost 2 bases, and 6 bases stayed unmatched. This CDR3 is built from 14 residues. Germline values: CDR1 SGHRS, CDR2 YFSETQ. The CDR3 bases are TGCGCCAGCAGCGGATCCGGGACAGCCTACGAGCAGTACTTC. It yields the protein CASSGSGTAYEQYF.

This chain links TRBV28 with TRBJ2-7; no clear D. CDR3 length: 14 residues. Germline V gives CDR1 MDHEN, CDR2 SYDVKM. Between the trimmed V and J ends, which lost 6 bases and 7 bases, there was a span of 19 bases. The CDR3 reads CASSPLTAAREQYF. CDR3 bases: TGTGCCAGCAGCCCCCTCACGGCAGCTCGGGAGCAGTACTTC.

V and J are TRBV19 and TRBJ1-6; D remains ambiguous. The V end lost 6 bases, the J end lost 5 bases, and 8 bases lay between the germline ends. Per the germline V gene, CDR1 is LNHDA and CDR2 is SQIVND (reference sequence). This CDR3 has 13 amino acids. The chain's CDR3 is CASRQQDNSPLHF. The CDR3 DNA is TGTGCCAGTAGACAGCAGGATAATTCACCCCTCCACTTT.

Here the CDR3 DNA reads TGTGCCAGCAGCGTAGTAGGAGGGATCGGTGAGGGCTACACCTTC. Its translation is CASSVVGGIGEGYTF. The gene calls are TRBV9 and TRBJ1-2; D gene ambiguous. The V and J ends lost 0 bases and 8 bases respectively, with 17 bases between them. CDR1 is SGDLS, CDR2 YYNGEE, per germline. This CDR3 region has 15 residues.

This rearrangement joins TRBV28 to TRBJ1-5, with 9 nucleotides matching TRBD1. Germline loops: CDR1 MDHEN, CDR2 SYDVKM. V was pared by 6 bases and J by 2 bases, with 5 bases of the junction left unmatched. The CDR3 loop spans 15 amino acids. Written as DNA, the CDR3 is TGTGCCAGCAGGAGACAGGGGGACGGCAATCAGCCCCAGCATTTT. Protein: CASRRQGDGNQPQHF.

The chain recombines TRBV4-1 with TRBJ2-1; 9 bases fit TRBD2. After removal of 2 bases from V and 4 bases from J, the junction contained 15 bases not matched to a gene. CDR3 size: 19 residues. Germline values: CDR1 MGHRA, CDR2 YSYEKL. The DNA of the CDR3 is TGCGCCAGCAGCCAAAAATCTAGCGGGAACGCAAACTTATACAATGAGCAGTTCTTC. Translated, it gives CASSQKSSGNANLYNEQFF.

The rearrangement links TRBV28 to TRBJ2-7, with D perhaps TRBD1 (6 bases). Germline V CDR1 and CDR2: MDHEN, SYDVKM. V was cut by 3 bases and J by 6 bases, with 9 bases left in between. The CDR3 has 12 amino acids. The DNA of the CDR3 is TGTGCCAGCAGTTTGGGGACAAGCGAGCAGTACTTC. Its protein is CASSLGTSEQYF.